This TCR beta chain comes out of a study of response to subunit inactivated influenza vaccine. MiXCR, run by TCRdb on the RT-PCR reads, gives a single entry per CDR3 protein. The table includes 590,000 or so distinct CDR3 sequences, 13% to 15% detected once. Germline V gene sequence: CDR1 MDHEN, CDR2 SYDVKM. The length of the CDR3 is 15 residues. V was trimmed by 8 bases and J by 10 bases, leaving 24 bases between them. The chain couples TRBV28 to TRBJ2-1, with D possibly TRBD2 on 6 matching bases. This sequence was found in a man in his forties or fifties who received an inactivated influenza vaccine. Specimen: PBMCs from blood, collected approximately 15 days before vaccination. CDR3 sequence reads: CASAFWGDMRREQFF. CDR3 DNA: TGTGCCAGCGCTTTCTGGGGGGATATGCGGAGAGAGCAGTTCTTC.